The rows below give T cell receptor beta chains drawn from one sample of a study of blood T cell repertoires in COVID-19. This table comes from immunoSEQ multiplex PCR, and its TCRdb copy is limited to in-frame clones, with some not included. The data show roughly 380,000 clones, around 87% seen once. Sequenced input: PBMCs or T cells enriched from blood (not recorded which). The receptor set was obtained from a young man who had recovered from COVID-19. CDR3s include the opening cysteine and the closing phenylalanine or tryptophan. Fields, in order: V gene, J gene, D gene, clone size, CDR3 protein, CDR3 DNA. The D gene is left open where the match is weak. Only some rows state a clone size, as once, few, many or a class for expanded clones.

TRBV11-2	TRBJ1-2	-	-	CASRTPGVNGGYTF	TGTGCCAGCAGGACCCCCGGGGTCAATGGTGGCTACACCTTC
TRBV6-1	TRBJ1-1	-	-	CASSEVFGGGGTEAFF	TGTGCCAGCAGTGAAGTGTTTGGGGGGGGCGGCACTGAAGCTTTCTTT
TRBV25-1	TRBJ2-3	TRBD2	-	CASSEWTSGGAPDTQYF	TGTGCCAGCAGTGAATGGACTAGCGGGGGGGCCCCAGATACGCAGTATTTT
TRBV9	TRBJ2-1	TRBD2	-	CASSSRGGVYNEQFF	TGTGCCAGCAGCTCCCGTGGGGGGGTCTACAATGAGCAGTTCTTC
TRBV11-2	TRBJ2-7	-	-	CASSLLPEVTYEQYF	TGTGCCAGCAGCTTACTCCCGGAGGTCACCTACGAGCAGTACTTC
TRBV30	TRBJ1-5	-	few	CAWRPGFGGANQPQHF	TGTGCCTGGAGGCCCGGATTCGGGGGTGCCAATCAGCCCCAGCATTTT
TRBV7-9	TRBJ2-3	-	-	CASSLVGADTQYF	TGTGCCAGCAGCTTAGTGGGGGCGGATACGCAGTATTTT
TRBV19	TRBJ2-1	TRBD1	-	CASKGAPGQGSRGVGNEQFF	TGTGCCAGTAAGGGGGCCCCGGGACAGGGGTCGCGGGGGGTTGGCAATGAGCAGTTCTTC
TRBV3-1/TRBV3-2	TRBJ1-1	TRBD1	-	CASSQAGQVNTEAFF	TGTGCCAGCAGCCAAGCGGGACAGGTGAACACTGAAGCTTTCTTT
TRBV4-2	TRBJ1-1	-	-	CASSQDQGRGVAEAFF	TGTGCCAGCAGCCAAGATCAGGGACGGGGGGTCGCTGAAGCTTTCTTT
TRBV18	TRBJ1-1	TRBD1	-	CASSRDRGTEAFF	TGTGCCAGCTCACGCGACAGGGGTACTGAAGCTTTCTTT
TRBV7-3	TRBJ2-7	-	-	CASSPGDEQYF	TGTGCCAGCAGCCCAGGGGACGAGCAGTACTTC
TRBV29-1	TRBJ1-1	-	-	CSVEQRGTEAFF	TGCAGCGTTGAACAGCGGGGGACTGAAGCTTTCTTT
TRBV30	TRBJ1-1	TRBD1	-	CAWDRGPGTEAFF	TGTGCCTGGGACAGGGGGCCGGGCACTGAAGCTTTCTTT
TRBV6-5	TRBJ1-2	-	-	CASSYGGSNGYTF	TGTGCCAGCAGTTACGGTGGGAGTAATGGCTACACCTTC
TRBV29-1	TRBJ2-1	-	-	CSVELAYNEQFF	TGCAGCGTTGAACTAGCCTACAATGAGCAGTTCTTC
TRBV27	TRBJ1-2	TRBD1	-	CASSLLQPGQGYGYTF	TGTGCCAGCAGTTTACTTCAACCGGGACAGGGTTATGGCTACACCTTC
TRBV6-1	TRBJ1-5	TRBD1	-	CASSDGQGYSNQPQHF	TGTGCCAGCAGTGATGGACAGGGGTATAGCAATCAGCCCCAGCATTTT
TRBV5-4	TRBJ2-2	-	-	CASSPGSTGELFF	TGTGCCAGCAGCCCAGGGTCTACCGGGGAGCTGTTTTTT
TRBV10-3	TRBJ1-6	TRBD1	-	CATNSGQGDSPLHF	TGTGCCACCAATTCGGGACAGGGAGATTCACCCCTCCACTTT
TRBV10-3	TRBJ1-1	-	once	CAISESSTTEAFF	TGTGCCATCAGTGAGTCGAGTACCACTGAAGCTTTCTTT
TRBV7-9	TRBJ1-6	-	-	CASRHRAGVNSPLHF	TGTGCCAGCAGACATAGGGCAGGGGTTAATTCACCCCTCCACTTT
TRBV7-2	TRBJ2-7	-	-	CASSLALETPQYF	TGTGCCAGCAGCTTAGCGCTAGAAACCCCACAGTACTTC
TRBV19	TRBJ1-5	-	-	CASSIDNNQPQHF	TGTGCCAGTAGTATAGATAACAATCAGCCCCAGCATTTT
TRBV7-2	TRBJ2-1	-	few	CASSKSQGNNEQFF	TGTGCCAGCAGCAAAAGTCAGGGTAACAATGAGCAGTTCTTC
TRBV27	TRBJ1-5	-	-	CASSPSRGYSNQPQHF	TGTGCCAGCAGTCCCTCCCGAGGGTATAGCAATCAGCCCCAGCATTTT
TRBV5-1	TRBJ2-3	TRBD1	-	CASRRTGQTQDTQYF	TGCGCCAGCAGAAGGACAGGACAAACACAAGATACGCAGTATTTT
TRBV16	TRBJ1-3	-	-	CASSQLEYRDRSGNTIYF	TGTGCCAGCAGCCAACTCGAGTACAGGGACCGCTCTGGAAACACCATATATTTT
TRBV10-3	TRBJ2-7	-	once	CAISESADEQYF	TGTGCCATCAGTGAGTCGGCGGACGAGCAGTACTTC
TRBV30	TRBJ2-2	TRBD2	-	CAWSRPGGSTGELFF	TGTGCCTGGAGCCGGCCGGGGGGTAGCACCGGGGAGCTGTTTTTT
TRBV19	TRBJ1-2	-	-	CASIGQLDGYTF	TGTGCCAGCATTGGACAGTTGGATGGCTACACCTTC
TRBV12-5	TRBJ1-2	-	-	CASGLGGGGPVGGYTF	TGTGCTAGTGGTTTGGGGGGGGGTGGCCCGGTCGGTGGCTACACCTTC
TRBV4-3	TRBJ2-7	TRBD1	-	CASSPDRGYYEQYF	TGCGCCAGCAGCCCCGACAGGGGTTACTACGAGCAGTACTTC
TRBV19	TRBJ1-2	-	-	CASSFPEVPTFTF	TGTGCCAGTAGTTTTCCAGAGGTCCCTACATTCACCTTC
TRBV18	TRBJ2-1	-	-	CASSRPNRVGSYNEQFF	TGTGCCAGCTCACGCCCAAACAGGGTAGGGTCCTACAATGAGCAGTTCTTC
TRBV7-9	TRBJ1-2	-	-	CASSLEGGPNYGYTF	TGTGCCAGCAGCTTAGAGGGAGGTCCCAACTATGGCTACACCTTC
TRBV2	TRBJ2-5	-	-	CASTSPTKPAPGRETQYF	TGTGCCAGCACTTCACCCACCAAGCCGGCCCCGGGGAGGGAGACCCAGTACTTC
TRBV12-3/TRBV12-4	TRBJ1-5	-	once	CASSLNVDQPQHF	TGTGCCAGCAGTTTAAATGTCGATCAGCCCCAGCATTTT
TRBV11-2	TRBJ2-1	TRBD1	-	CASSLEWTGLNEQFF	TGTGCCAGCAGCTTAGAATGGACAGGGCTAAATGAGCAGTTCTTC
TRBV5-4	TRBJ2-3	TRBD1	-	CASSLGQGDTDTQYF	TGTGCCAGCAGCTTGGGACAGGGGGACACAGATACGCAGTATTTT
TRBV7-9	TRBJ1-3	-	-	CASSLVVGGQTNTIYF	TGTGCCAGCAGCTTAGTTGTTGGTGGACAGACCAACACCATATATTTT